This TCR beta chain emerged from a study of CD4+ T cells in melanoma. The study, taken as a whole, reports: Diverse differentiation states were reported for melanoma neoantigen-specific CD4+ T cells. CD8+ T cell, macrophage and B cell function reportedly correlated with neoantigen-specific CD4+ T cells.

The table came from immunoSEQ multiplex PCR; TCRdb's copy has only in-frame clones and leaves some out. The repertoire holds more than 90,000 clones, with around 92% as singletons. Regarding this clone: The antigen remains unidentified.

Germline CDR1 and CDR2: SGHRS and YFSETQ. This CDR3 region has 15 residues. With V trimmed by 0 bases and J by 8 bases, 2 bases remained unmatched. This rearrangement joins TRBV5-1 to TRBJ2-1, with 13 bases fitting TRBD2. Sequenced sample: peripheral blood. The receptor comes from a human donor with melanoma. The chain's CDR3 is CASSLGTSGGDEQFF. As DNA, the CDR3 is TGCGCCAGCAGCTTGGGAACTAGCGGGGGGGATGAGCAGTTCTTC. Full variable domain (rest looked up from reference TRBV5-1 and TRBJ2-1): KAGVTQTPRYLIKTRGQQVTLSCSPISGHRSVSWYQQTPGQGLQFLFEYFSETQRNKGNFPGRFSGRQFSNSRSEMNVSTLELGDSALYLCASSLGTSGGDEQFFGPGTRLTVL.